One sample yielded the 32 T cell receptor beta chains listed below, sequenced in a study (dated by TCRdb to between 2021 and 2024). Libraries were built with the immunoSEQ multiplex PCR assay. What TCRdb holds here is the immuneACCESS table cut down to in-frame rearrangements. Part of the clones is not present; checked against another copy, under half of the missing clones reflect an unresolved V gene, and the others are unexplained. The sample has around 50,000 clones on record, more than 80% of them singletons. Together, the top ten hold about 10% of the sample. Sequenced sample: PBMCs. These receptors all come from a man between 40 and 49 years old with rheumatoid arthritis.

The chain joins TRBV6-6 to TRBJ1-2; D perhaps matches TRBD1 (6 bases). This CDR3 has 11 residues. Germline V gene lookup returns CDR1 MNHNY and CDR2 SVGAGI (reference sequence). The V gene lost 4 bases and the J gene lost 8 bases, with 8 bases spanning the gap. CDR3 DNA sequence: TGTGCCAGCAGTTCACAGGGAGGCTACACCTTC. Its translation: CASSSQGGYTF.

The table lists this clone with a few counts. The chain couples TRBV7-9 to TRBJ2-3, with 7 nucleotides matching TRBD1. Germline CDR1 is SEHNR and CDR2 is FQNEAQ (reference sequence). V lost 4 bases and J lost 2; bases outside the gene matches: 12. The CDR3 is 17 amino acids. The CDR3 DNA follows: TGTGCCAGCAGCTCCACCGGGGACAGCTTTATCACAGATACGCAGTATTTT. It specifies CASSSTGDSFITDTQYF.

This chain uses TRBV5-6 with TRBJ2-7; D is unresolved. V was clipped by 4 bases and J by 1 base, with 15 bases between them. CDR3 length: 15 residues. CDR1 SGHDT and CDR2 YYEEEE come from the germline V gene. The CDR3 coding sequence is TGTGCCAGCAGCCTGAGAGTCGACCATTCCTACGAGCAGTACTTC. It is translated as CASSLRVDHSYEQYF.

J is TRBJ2-7 and V is TRBV27; TRBD1 matches 10 bases. Germline V gives CDR1 MNHEY, CDR2 SMNVEV (reference sequence). The J segment lost 5 bases and the V segment lost 0 bases, leaving 7 bases of the junction unmatched. The CDR3 consists of 16 residues. In DNA, the CDR3 is TGTGCCAGCAGTTTATCCTTCCGGACAGGGGGTGACGAGCAGTACTTC. This sequence encodes CASSLSFRTGGDEQYF.

The chain joins TRBV3-1 (or the pseudogene TRBV3-2) to TRBJ2-5, with 8 bases that match TRBD2. This CDR3 region has 14 residues. CDR1 LGHDT and CDR2 YNNKEL come from the germline V gene (reference sequence). J gave up 5 bases and V 11 bases, and 13 bases lay outside the gene matches. As DNA, the CDR3 is TGTGCCTGCCGCGAAGCGGGAGAATGGGAGACCCAGTACTTC. This gives the protein CACREAGEWETQYF.

This clone was seen a handful of times. The rearrangement joins TRBV5-6 to TRBJ2-2, with 7 nucleotides matching TRBD2. After removal of 5 bases from V and 4 bases from J, the junction contained 20 bases not matched to a gene. The CDR3 has 19 amino acids. The germline V gene has CDR1 SGHDT and CDR2 YYEEEE. The CDR3 spells CASRPARLAAPIGTGELFF. The CDR3 DNA follows: TGTGCCAGCAGACCCGCTAGACTAGCTGCTCCCATCGGCACCGGGGAGCTGTTTTTT.

The chain recombines TRBV12-5 with TRBJ1-1; 9 bases are shared with TRBD1. Germline V lookup: CDR1 LGHNT, CDR2 FRNRAP. The length of the CDR3 is 17 residues. V shed 6 bases and J 0 bases; nucleotides not matched to a gene: 11. CDR3 sequence: CASGLDRGINMNTEAFF. CDR3 DNA sequence: TGTGCTAGTGGACTCGACAGGGGGATTAACATGAACACTGAAGCTTTCTTT.

The chain joins TRBV19 to TRBJ1-6; weak D call: TRBD1 (6 bases). Trimming took 6 bases from V and 7 from J, leaving 16 bases between them. The CDR3 is 15 amino acids. The germline CDR1 and CDR2 sequences are LNHDA and SQIVND (reference sequence). The CDR3 nucleotides are TGTGCCAGTAGATCTCACCAGGGGAACAATTCACCCCTCCACTTT. It translates to CASRSHQGNNSPLHF.

The chain employs TRBV7-6 and TRBJ2-7, with D hard to call. Germline V gene lookup returns CDR1 SGHVS and CDR2 FNYEAQ. There are 14 residues in the CDR3. V lost 5 bases, J lost 2 bases, and 13 bases lay in between. CDR3 sequence reads: CASSPGLFPYEQYF. As DNA, the CDR3 is TGTGCCAGCAGCCCCGGGTTGTTCCCCTACGAGCAGTACTTC.

This chain connects TRBV7-8 to TRBJ1-6; D might be TRBD1 (5 bases). Germline assignment: CDR1 SGHVS and CDR2 FQNEAQ. This CDR3 region has 14 residues. V was trimmed by 5 bases and J by 6 bases, leaving 11 bases between them. CDR3 DNA: TGTGCCAGCAGCCCTGACAGAGGTAATTCACCCCTCCACTTT. This encodes CASSPDRGNSPLHF.

V gene TRBV27 combines with J gene TRBJ1-6, with D possibly matching TRBD1 (6 bases). Trimming left V 4 bases short and J 5 bases short, with 18 bases between. This CDR3 has 17 amino acids. CDR1 and CDR2 (germline): MNHEY, SMNVEV (reference sequence). CDR3 protein: CASSSLLRQVNNSPLHF. CDR3 DNA: TGTGCCAGCAGTTCCTTACTTAGACAGGTTAATAATTCACCCCTCCACTTT.

The CDR3 DNA is TGTGCCAGCAGCCGGGGGCTTGGGCAGTTCTTC. Translating it yields CASSRGLGQFF. The chain has TRBV3-1 (or the pseudogene TRBV3-2) and TRBJ2-1; possibly TRBD1 for D (6 bases). Germline CDR1 reads LGHDT; CDR2 reads YNNKEL (reference sequence). The CDR3 extends over 11 amino acids. V lost 4 bases, J lost 12 bases, and 10 bases lay in between.

The V call is TRBV20-1, the J call TRBJ1-2, with D possibly matching TRBD1 (6 bases). The CDR3 totals 15 residues. From germline, CDR1 is DFQATT and CDR2 SNEGSKA (reference sequence). The V end lost 3 bases, the J end lost 4 bases, and 18 bases lay between the germline ends. CDR3 protein: CSASSGGDRIYGYTF. CDR3 coding DNA: TGCAGTGCTAGTTCGGGCGGAGACAGGATCTATGGCTACACCTTC.

The gene calls are TRBV10-2 and TRBJ1-6, with D possibly matching TRBD1 (5 bases). The CDR3 loop spans 17 amino acids. Germline V gene data show CDR1 as WSHSY and CDR2 as SAAADI. V lost 1 base and J lost 4, with 14 bases in between. The CDR3: CASSEFRGEAYNSPLHF. In DNA, the CDR3 is TGCGCCAGCAGTGAGTTCCGGGGCGAAGCGTATAATTCACCCCTCCACTTT.

The chain recombines TRBV28 with TRBJ1-4; D is possibly TRBD1 (5 bases). CDR1 is MDHEN and CDR2 is SYDVKM in the germline V gene. The CDR3 length is 15 residues. The V end was cut by 4 bases, the J end by 7 bases, with 16 bases between. The CDR3 bases are TGTGCCAGCAGTTCCCGGACAATCACCGGTGAAAAACTGTTTTTT. This gives the protein CASSSRTITGEKLFF.

V usage is TRBV5-1 and J usage is TRBJ2-2, with 14 bases lining up with TRBD2. CDR1 and CDR2 (germline): SGHRS, YFSETQ. This CDR3 is built from 19 residues. Trimming at V came to 3 bases and at J to 1 base, leaving 8 bases not matched to a gene. The CDR3 reads CASSSLGTSGSLNTGELFF. CDR3 in DNA: TGCGCCAGCAGCTCGCTCGGGACTAGCGGGAGTCTGAACACCGGGGAGCTGTTTTTT.

This chain joins TRBV1 and TRBJ1-4; the D segment call TRBD1 is taken from the table without a DNA check. TRBV1 is a pseudogene segment. This CDR3 region has 16 residues. The chain's CDR3 is CTSSQDTGQGVEKLFF. The CDR3 nucleotides read TGCACCAGCAGCCAAGATACGGGACAGGGCGTTGAAAAACTGTTTTTT.

This chain joins TRBV7-9 and TRBJ2-7; 7 nucleotides line up with TRBD2. Losses at the gene ends were 7 bases for V and 0 bases for J; bases not matched to a gene: 12. The CDR3 loop spans 16 amino acids. Germline V lookup: CDR1 SEHNR, CDR2 FQNEAQ (reference sequence). CDR3 protein: CASTSLIASGSYEQYF. Written as DNA, the CDR3 is TGTGCCAGCACCTCACTCATAGCTAGCGGCTCCTACGAGCAGTACTTC.

V is TRBV12-3 or TRBV12-4 and J is TRBJ2-1; a weak D match, TRBD2 (5 bases). The CDR3 length is 11 residues. V was shortened by 5 bases and J by 10 bases, with 9 bases between the two germline ends. Written as DNA, the CDR3 is TGTGCCAGCAGTCCCGGACTCGAGCAGTTCTTC. Translation gives CASSPGLEQFF.

V is TRBV25-1 and J is TRBJ1-1; D gene ambiguous. V was shortened by 7 bases and J by 3 bases, with 9 bases between the two germline ends. This CDR3 has 12 residues. Germline loops: CDR1 MGHDK, CDR2 SYGVNS. The CDR3 sequence is CASISRYTEAFF. DNA for the CDR3: TGTGCCAGCATATCCCGGTACACTGAAGCTTTCTTT.

The chain has TRBV2 and TRBJ2-5, with D perhaps assigned TRBD1 or TRBD2 (7 bases each). Germline CDR1 reads SNHLY; CDR2 reads FYNNEI. The CDR3 runs 16 residues. Trimming stripped 4 bases from V and 0 bases from J, with 15 bases between. CDR3 sequence (DNA): TGTGCCAGCAGTGCGGGGACTACAGGGGACCAAGAGACCCAGTACTTC. This translates into CASSAGTTGDQETQYF.

CDR3: CASSSAPSREASTEAFF. Written as DNA, the CDR3 is TGTGCCAGCAGCTCCGCCCCGTCCAGGGAAGCAAGCACTGAAGCTTTCTTT. The chain couples TRBV7-3 to TRBJ1-1; D is perhaps TRBD1 (5 bases). The germline V and J ends were trimmed by 4 bases and 4 bases, with 22 bases remaining between them. Per the germline V gene, CDR1 is SGHTA and CDR2 is FQGTGA. CDR3 length: 17 residues.

This chain links TRBV5-1 with TRBJ2-1, with D possibly being TRBD2 (6 bases). Germline V gene sequence: CDR1 SGHRS, CDR2 YFSETQ. Deletions cut 9 bases from V and 7 bases from J, with 26 bases between. The CDR3 is made up of 16 amino acids. The CDR3 nucleotides read TGCGCCACCTCGGTGGGCCCCGGACTCGGGGGAAATGAGCAGTTCTTC. The encoded protein is CATSVGPGLGGNEQFF.

The V call is TRBV11-2, the J call TRBJ1-1; no firm D call. V lost 2 bases and J 1 base, leaving 11 bases between the germline ends. Germline assignment: CDR1 SGHAT and CDR2 FQNNGV. The CDR3 extends over 15 amino acids. DNA for the CDR3: TGTGCCAGCAGCTTACGTGAACAGACGAACACTGAAGCTTTCTTT. Translation: CASSLREQTNTEAFF.

CDR3 sequence: CAWSPTLYNEQFF. CDR3 sequence (DNA): TGTGCCTGGAGTCCGACCCTCTACAATGAGCAGTTCTTC. This chain joins TRBV30 and TRBJ2-1; the D is unclear. The CDR3 sequence is 13 residues long. Trimming left V 2 bases short and J 3 bases short, with 8 bases between. Looked up from germline, CDR1 is GTSNPN and CDR2 is SVGIG (reference sequence).

This rearrangement joins TRBV5-1 to TRBJ1-1; a weak D match, TRBD1 (5 bases). V lost 2 bases and J 6 bases, leaving 8 bases between the germline ends. Germline V lookup: CDR1 SGHRS, CDR2 YFSETQ. This CDR3 spans 12 amino acids. CDR3 region: CASSFDSAEAFF. The CDR3 region has the DNA TGCGCCAGCAGCTTTGACAGTGCTGAAGCTTTCTTT.

The chain recombines TRBV7-9 with TRBJ2-7, with 7 bases matching TRBD1. J gave up 2 bases and V 5 bases, and 15 bases lay outside the gene matches. Germline lookup yields CDR1 SEHNR and CDR2 FQNEAQ (reference sequence). The CDR3 is 17 amino acids. The CDR3 DNA reads as TGTGCCAGCAGCCCGCCTGTGACAGGGTATTTCCCCTACGAGCAGTACTTC. It is translated as CASSPPVTGYFPYEQYF. The variable domain in full, completed from reference TRBV7-9 and TRBJ2-7, reads DTGVSQNPRHKITKRGQNVTFRCDPISEHNRLYWYRQTLGQGPEFLTYFQNEAQLEKSRLLSDRFSAERPKGSFSTLEIQRTEQGDSAMYLCASSPPVTGYFPYEQYFGPGTRLTVT.

This chain uses TRBV5-1 with TRBJ1-2; TRBD1 agrees at 11 bases. The CDR3 runs 17 residues. The V and J ends lost 4 bases and 4 bases, in that order; junction bases with no gene match: 12. Germline lookup yields CDR1 SGHRS and CDR2 YFSETQ. The CDR3 sequence: CASSKGQGALAAYGYTF. The CDR3 nucleotides are TGCGCCAGCAGCAAAGGACAGGGGGCATTGGCTGCCTATGGCTACACCTTC.

The rearrangement joins TRBV27 to TRBJ2-2; TRBD1 agrees at 9 bases. Germline V gives CDR1 MNHEY, CDR2 SMNVEV (reference sequence). The trim removed 0 bases at V and 2 bases at J, leaving 10 bases unmatched. The CDR3 runs 19 residues. This CDR3 is CASSLSPEPTGGNTGELFF. Here the CDR3 DNA reads TGTGCCAGCAGTTTATCCCCAGAACCCACAGGGGGCAACACCGGGGAGCTGTTTTTT.

V is TRBV6-5 and J is TRBJ1-4; tentatively, D is TRBD1 (6 bases). The CDR3 has 15 residues. Trimming took 6 bases from V and 4 from J, leaving 15 bases between them. The germline gives CDR1 MNHEY, CDR2 SVGAGI. The CDR3 protein is CASRPRGASNEKLFF. CDR3 coding DNA: TGTGCCAGCAGACCTCGGGGGGCGAGTAATGAAAAACTGTTTTTT.

This rearrangement joins TRBV5-1 to TRBJ1-5; D may be TRBD1 (5 bases). From germline, CDR1 is SGHRS and CDR2 YFSETQ. V dropped 1 base and J dropped 3 bases, with 11 bases sitting between them. There are 15 residues in the CDR3. CDR3 loop: CASSLRQSLNQPQHF. DNA of the CDR3: TGCGCCAGCAGCTTGCGACAGTCCCTCAATCAGCCCCAGCATTTT.

V usage is TRBV6-5 and J usage is TRBJ1-2, with 9 bases lining up with TRBD1. Germline CDR1 MNHEY, CDR2 SVGAGI. The J segment lost 1 base and the V segment lost 6 bases, leaving 3 bases of the junction unmatched. This CDR3 contains 14 residues. CDR3 DNA: TGTGCCAGCAGGGGACAGGGTATTAACTATGGCTACACCTTC. Protein product: CASRGQGINYGYTF.